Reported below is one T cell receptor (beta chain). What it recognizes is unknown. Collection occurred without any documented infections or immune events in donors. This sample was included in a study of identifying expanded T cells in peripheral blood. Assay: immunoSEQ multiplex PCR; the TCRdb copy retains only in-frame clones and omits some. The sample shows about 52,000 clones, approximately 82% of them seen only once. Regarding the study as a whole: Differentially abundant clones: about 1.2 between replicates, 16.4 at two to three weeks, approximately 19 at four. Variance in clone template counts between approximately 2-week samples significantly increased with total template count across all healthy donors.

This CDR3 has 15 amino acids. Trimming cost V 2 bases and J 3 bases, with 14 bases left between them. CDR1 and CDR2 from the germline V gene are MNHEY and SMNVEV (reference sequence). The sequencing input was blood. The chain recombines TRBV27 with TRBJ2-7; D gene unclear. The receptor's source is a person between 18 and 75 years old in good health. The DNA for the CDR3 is TGTGCCAGCAGTTTACCGGTAGTCCCAAACTACGAGCAGTACGTC. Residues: CASSLPVVPNYEQYV.